The 24 T cell receptor beta chains in this list originate from one sample, sequenced in a study of OX40 agonist ivuxolimab in advanced cancers. The library came from the immunoSEQ multiplex PCR assay. TCRdb retrieved this table from immuneACCESS and kept in-frame rearrangements only. Not all clones are present; in checked studies, unresolved V genes account for under half, and no reason is known for the remainder. The sample records roughly 81,000 clones, approximately 85% of which are singletons. Roughly 5.5% of the sample comes from the top ten. The sample consisted of CD4+ or CD8+ T cells sorted from blood, taken in a trial of the OX40 agonist ivuxolimab. The receptors were sampled from an adult with an advanced solid tumor such as melanoma, head and neck, liver or kidney cancer.

This clone was recorded once. The chain links TRBV6-6 to TRBJ2-1; tentative D call: TRBD2 (6 bases). Trimming stripped 0 bases from V and 0 bases from J, with 9 bases between. Germline V lookup: CDR1 MNHNY, CDR2 SVGAGI (reference sequence). This CDR3 region has 16 residues. CDR3 nucleotides: TGTGCCAGCAGTTACTCCGGGAGCCTCTCCTACAATGAGCAGTTCTTC. Amino acid sequence: CASSYSGSLSYNEQFF.

This CDR3 reads CASSLAVGELVYEQYF. The CDR3 DNA reads TGTGCCAGCAGCTTGGCCGTGGGAGAACTAGTTTACGAGCAGTACTTC. V is TRBV5-6 and J is TRBJ2-7; D may be TRBD2 (5 bases). The ends were cut back, 0 bases at V and 4 bases at J, with 17 bases in the middle. The CDR3 loop spans 16 amino acids. Germline V gene lookup returns CDR1 SGHDT and CDR2 YYEEEE.

The chain carries TRBV27 and TRBJ2-3; D is perhaps TRBD1 (5 bases). Trimming took off 5 bases at V and 1 base at J, with 13 bases between the two ends. The CDR3 is made up of 15 amino acids. Germline loops: CDR1 MNHEY, CDR2 SMNVEV (reference sequence). Here the CDR3 reads CASSGRQWGTDTQYF. CDR3 bases: TGTGCCAGCAGTGGAAGACAGTGGGGCACAGATACGCAGTATTTT.

J is TRBJ2-7 and V is TRBV10-3, with TRBD1 as a possible D gene (6 bases). The V gene's germline CDR1 is ENHRY and CDR2 SYGVKD. V dropped 3 bases and J dropped 1 base, with 19 bases sitting between them. The CDR3 is made up of 17 amino acids. CDR3 residues: CAISDLPPRDKSYEQYF. The CDR3, as DNA: TGTGCCATCAGTGACTTGCCCCCTCGGGACAAATCCTACGAGCAGTACTTC.

This sequence joins TRBV15 and TRBJ2-5; 8 nucleotides line up with TRBD1. V lost 3 bases to trimming and J lost 4 bases; unmatched junction nucleotides: 1. This CDR3 spans 13 amino acids. The germline CDR1 and CDR2 sequences are LNHNV and YYDKDF (reference sequence). CDR3 amino acids: CATSSRGRETQYF. The CDR3 nucleotides read TGTGCCACCAGCAGCAGGGGGCGAGAGACCCAGTACTTC.

The J gene is TRBJ1-3, the V gene TRBV7-8, with unresolved D. Trimming removed 1 base from V and 0 bases from J, with 4 bases in between. The CDR3 runs to 14 residues. Germline V lookup: CDR1 SGHVS, CDR2 FQNEAQ. The CDR3 sequence: CASSLGVSGNTIYF. CDR3 DNA sequence: TGTGCCAGCAGCTTAGGAGTCTCTGGAAACACCATATATTTT.

V gene TRBV11-3 combines with J gene TRBJ2-7, with D uncertain. This CDR3 is 13 amino acids long. Germline V gene sequence: CDR1 SGHNT, CDR2 YENEEA. The V gene lost 1 base and the J gene lost 4 bases, with 8 bases spanning the gap. The CDR3 loop is CASSLGPRYEQYF. The CDR3 coding sequence is TGTGCCAGCAGCTTAGGGCCTAGGTACGAGCAGTACTTC.

This clone was picked up one time. The chain couples TRBV4-1 to TRBJ2-7, with D possibly being TRBD2 (5 bases). Trimming removed 4 bases at V and 4 bases at J, with 11 bases between. Germline loops: CDR1 MGHRA, CDR2 YSYEKL. The CDR3 sequence is 13 residues long. The CDR3 is CASSRGETYEQYF. The CDR3 DNA follows: TGCGCCAGCAGCCGTGGGGAGACTTACGAGCAGTACTTC.

This CDR3 reads CASSRTSGITGELFF. CDR3 DNA sequence: TGTGCCAGCAGTCGGACTAGCGGCATCACCGGGGAGCTGTTTTTT. The chain links TRBV6-5 to TRBJ2-2; TRBD2 agrees at 10 bases. The V and J ends lost 5 bases and 4 bases, in that order; junction bases with no gene match: 4. The germline V gene encodes CDR1 MNHEY and CDR2 SVGAGI. CDR3 length equals 15 residues.

This chain joins TRBV18 and TRBJ2-5; D unclear. The germline CDR1 and CDR2 sequences are KGHSH and LQKENI. CDR3 length: 10 amino acids. V shed 4 bases and J shed 3 bases, with 0 bases lying between them. The CDR3: CASSQETQYF. CDR3 coding DNA: TGTGCCAGCTCACAAGAGACCCAGTACTTC.

Here the CDR3 DNA reads TGCGCCAGCAGCGTCGAATACGAGCAGTACTTC. It specifies CASSVEYEQYF. The chain combines TRBV5-1 with TRBJ2-7; D call uncertain. The V end was cut by 4 bases, the J end by 4 bases, with 6 bases between. This CDR3 is 11 amino acids long. Per the germline V gene, CDR1 is SGHRS and CDR2 is YFSETQ.

This clone was observed a single time. The chain joins TRBV18 to TRBJ1-1; the D gene is possibly TRBD1 (5 bases). The CDR3 totals 15 residues. V dropped 0 bases and J dropped 5 bases, with 13 bases sitting between them. Germline values: CDR1 KGHSH, CDR2 LQKENI. This CDR3 is CASSPPQGLRTEAFF. In nucleotides, the CDR3 is TGTGCCAGCTCACCACCTCAGGGCTTGAGGACTGAAGCTTTCTTT. The full variable domain, its missing parts supplied by reference TRBV18 and TRBJ1-1, is NAGVMQNPRHLVRRRGQEARLRCSPMKGHSHVYWYRQLPEEGLKFMVYLQKENIIDESGMPKERFSAEFPKEGPSILRIQQVVRGDSAAYFCASSPPQGLRTEAFFGQGTRLTVV.

The chain has TRBV9 and TRBJ1-1; D is uncertain. Germline assignment: CDR1 SGDLS and CDR2 YYNGEE. Trimming stripped 0 bases from V and 1 base from J, with 1 base between. The CDR3 is 12 amino acids. CDR3 coding DNA: TGTGCCAGCAGCGTAGAGAACACTGAAGCTTTCTTT. Translating it yields CASSVENTEAFF.

The V gene is TRBV6-4, the J gene TRBJ1-2; 10 nucleotides match TRBD1. Germline CDR1 is MRHNA and CDR2 is SNTAGT. The V segment lost 3 bases and the J segment 4 bases; nucleotides outside the gene matches: 5. CDR3 length: 15 amino acids. Here the CDR3 reads CASSERTGGVYGYTF. The CDR3 nucleotides read TGTGCCAGCAGTGAGCGGACAGGGGGTGTCTATGGCTACACCTTC.

This clone was seen a handful of times. The gene calls are TRBV5-1 and TRBJ2-7; 11 bases are shared with TRBD2. This CDR3 has 16 residues. V lost 0 bases, J lost 3 bases, and 5 bases stayed unmatched. The germline V gene encodes CDR1 SGHRS and CDR2 YFSETQ. This chain's CDR3 is CASSLGKTSGGYEQYF. Here the CDR3 DNA reads TGCGCCAGCAGCTTGGGCAAAACTAGCGGGGGCTACGAGCAGTACTTC.

This sequence joins TRBV9 and TRBJ2-3; the match to TRBD2 covers 10 bases. The CDR3 is made up of 16 amino acids. The V gene end was trimmed by 3 bases and the J gene end by 2 bases; junction bases not matched to a gene: 6. The germline gives CDR1 SGDLS, CDR2 YYNGEE. In DNA, the CDR3 is TGTGCCAGCAGCGGGACTAGCGGTCCCGACACAGATACGCAGTATTTT. This encodes CASSGTSGPDTDTQYF. The variable domain in full, completed from reference TRBV9 and TRBJ2-3, reads DSGVTQTPKHLITATGQRVTLRCSPRSGDLSVYWYQQSLDQGLQFLIQYYNGEERAKGNILERFSAQQFPDLHSELNLSSLELGDSALYFCASSGTSGPDTDTQYFGPGTRLTVL.

The V gene is TRBV7-9, the J gene TRBJ2-7; TRBD2 aligns across 8 bases. V lost 3 bases and J lost 4; bases outside the gene matches: 5. This CDR3 is built from 14 residues. CDR1 is SEHNR, CDR2 FQNEAQ, per germline (reference sequence). CDR3 protein: CASSFTGGRYEQYF. The CDR3 bases are TGTGCCAGCAGCTTTACGGGAGGGAGGTACGAGCAGTACTTC.

V and J are TRBV29-1 and TRBJ1-4; maybe TRBD1 (5 bases). The CDR3 is 13 residues long. V lost 4 bases, J lost 3 bases, and 9 bases lay in between. The V gene's germline CDR1 is SQVTM and CDR2 ANQGSEA. The CDR3 loop is CSVVRAANEKLFF. The DNA for the CDR3 is TGCAGCGTTGTCAGGGCAGCTAATGAAAAACTGTTTTTT. Drawing the rest from reference TRBV29-1 and TRBJ1-4, the complete variable domain is SAVISQKPSRDICQRGTSLTIQCQVDSQVTMMFWYRQQPGQSLTLIATANQGSEATYESGFVIDKFPISRPNLTFSTLTVSNMSPEDSSIYLCSVVRAANEKLFFGSGTQLSVL.

This clone appeared a single time. The chain couples TRBV7-2 to TRBJ2-4; D is ambiguous. CDR1 and CDR2 from the germline V gene are SGHTA and FQGNSA. The CDR3 has 14 amino acids. V was cut by 4 bases and J by 1 base, with 8 bases left in between. The CDR3 loop is CASSSRLAKNIQYF. The CDR3 nucleotides are TGTGCCAGCAGCTCCAGGTTGGCCAAAAACATTCAGTACTTC.

The CDR3 nucleotides read TGTGCCAGCAGCCTAGAATTTGCCACTGAAGCTTTCTTT. It codes for CASSLEFATEAFF. J is TRBJ1-1 and V is TRBV6-1; unclear D gene. V dropped 6 bases and J dropped 4 bases, with 12 bases sitting between them. The length of the CDR3 is 13 residues. Germline loops: CDR1 MNHNS, CDR2 SASEGT.

This clone was detected only once. The chain has TRBV2 and TRBJ2-3; D may match TRBD1 or TRBD2 (5 bases each). V lost 6 bases, J lost 3 bases, and 10 bases lay in between. The CDR3 consists of 13 residues. The germline V gene has CDR1 SNHLY and CDR2 FYNNEI. CDR3 in amino acids: CASSLGTTDTQYF. The CDR3 coding sequence is TGTGCCAGCAGCCTGGGGACGACAGATACGCAGTATTTT. Together with reference TRBV2 and TRBJ2-3, the CDR3 gives the full variable domain: EPEVTQTPSHQVTQMGQEVILRCVPISNHLYFYWYRQILGQKVEFLVSFYNNEISEKSEIFDDQFSVERPDGSNFTLKIRSTKLEDSAMYFCASSLGTTDTQYFGPGTRLTVL.

The gene calls are TRBV30 and TRBJ2-3, with a tentative D call TRBD2 (6 bases). This CDR3 is built from 16 residues. The V and J ends lost 0 bases and 4 bases respectively, with 17 bases between them. In germline, CDR1 is GTSNPN, CDR2 SVGIG (reference sequence). Written as DNA, the CDR3 is TGTGCCTGGAGTGTAGGACCCCGAAGGGAGGCAGATACGCAGTATTTT. The encoded protein is CAWSVGPRREADTQYF.

This clone was seen only once. The CDR3 reads CASSFIAGQETQYF. CDR3 nucleotide sequence: TGTGCCAGCAGCTTTATAGCGGGACAAGAGACCCAGTACTTC. This sequence joins TRBV11-2 and TRBJ2-5; 8 bases agree with TRBD2. There are 14 residues in the CDR3. CDR1 and CDR2 (germline): SGHAT, FQNNGV. Unmatched junction bases numbered 2, after V lost 3 bases and J lost 2 bases.

V is TRBV7-6 and J is TRBJ1-4, with 7 bases aligning to TRBD1. The CDR3 runs to 14 residues. The germline CDR1 and CDR2 sequences are SGHVS and FNYEAQ. The junction had 5 bases not matched to a gene; V was cut back by 5 bases and J by 5 bases. The CDR3 protein is CASSQAGGNEKLFF. The DNA of the CDR3 is TGTGCCAGCAGCCAGGCAGGGGGGAATGAAAAACTGTTTTTT.